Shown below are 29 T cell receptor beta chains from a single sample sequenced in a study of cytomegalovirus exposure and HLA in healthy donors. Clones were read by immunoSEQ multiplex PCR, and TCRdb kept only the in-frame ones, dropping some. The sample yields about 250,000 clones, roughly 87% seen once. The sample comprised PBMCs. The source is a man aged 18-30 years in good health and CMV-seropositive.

The CDR3 DNA follows: TGCGCCAGCAGCTTGACGGCGGGAGGGTATACCTACGAGCAGTACTTC. This encodes CASSLTAGGYTYEQYF. The rearrangement joins TRBV5-1 to TRBJ2-7; TRBD2 aligns across 9 bases. After removal of 1 base from V and 2 bases from J, the junction contained 7 bases not matched to a gene. The length of the CDR3 is 16 residues. CDR1 and CDR2 (germline): SGHRS, YFSETQ.

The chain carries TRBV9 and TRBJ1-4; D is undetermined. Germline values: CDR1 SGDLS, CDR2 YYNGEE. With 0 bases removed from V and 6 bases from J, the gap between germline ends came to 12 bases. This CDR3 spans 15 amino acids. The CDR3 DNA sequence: TGTGCCAGCAGCGTAGGGCATGGATTTGATGAAAAACTGTTTTTT. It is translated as CASSVGHGFDEKLFF. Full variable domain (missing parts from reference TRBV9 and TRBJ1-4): DSGVTQTPKHLITATGQRVTLRCSPRSGDLSVYWYQQSLDQGLQFLIQYYNGEERAKGNILERFSAQQFPDLHSELNLSSLELGDSALYFCASSVGHGFDEKLFFGSGTQLSVL.

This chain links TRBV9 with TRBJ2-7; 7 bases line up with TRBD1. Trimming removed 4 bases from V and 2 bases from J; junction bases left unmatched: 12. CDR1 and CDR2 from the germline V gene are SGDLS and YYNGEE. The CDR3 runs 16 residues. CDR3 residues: CASSPRLEGAAYEQYF. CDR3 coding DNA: TGTGCCAGCAGCCCCAGGTTAGAGGGGGCTGCCTACGAGCAGTACTTC.

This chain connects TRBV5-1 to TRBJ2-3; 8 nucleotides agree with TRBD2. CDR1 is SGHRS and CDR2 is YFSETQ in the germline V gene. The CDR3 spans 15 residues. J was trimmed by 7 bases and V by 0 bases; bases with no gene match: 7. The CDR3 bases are TGCGCCAGCAGCTTGGCCGGTAGCGGGAAGCATACGCAGTATTTT. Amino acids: CASSLAGSGKHTQYF. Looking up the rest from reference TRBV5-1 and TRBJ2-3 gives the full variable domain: KAGVTQTPRYLIKTRGQQVTLSCSPISGHRSVSWYQQTPGQGLQFLFEYFSETQRNKGNFPGRFSGRQFSNSRSEMNVSTLELGDSALYLCASSLAGSGKHTQYFGPGTRLTVL.

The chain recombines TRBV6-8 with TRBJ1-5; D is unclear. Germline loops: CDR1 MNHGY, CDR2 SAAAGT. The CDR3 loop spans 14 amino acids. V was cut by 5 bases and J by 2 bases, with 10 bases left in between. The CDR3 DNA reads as TGTGCCAGCAGTCCGAGGGAGGGCAATCAGCCCCAGCATTTT. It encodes CASSPREGNQPQHF.

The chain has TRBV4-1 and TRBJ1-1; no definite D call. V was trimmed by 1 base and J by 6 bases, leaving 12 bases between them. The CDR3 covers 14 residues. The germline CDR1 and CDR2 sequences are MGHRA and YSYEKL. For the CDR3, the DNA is TGCGCCAGCAGCCAAGGCAAAGGGTGGGCTGAAGCTTTCTTT. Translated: CASSQGKGWAEAFF.

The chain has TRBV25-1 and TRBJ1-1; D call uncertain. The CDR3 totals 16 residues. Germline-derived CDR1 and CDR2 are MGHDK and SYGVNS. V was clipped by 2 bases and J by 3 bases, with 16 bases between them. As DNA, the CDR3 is TGTGCCAGCAGTGAAGTAGGTGTGGGGAGTGACACTGAAGCTTTCTTT. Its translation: CASSEVGVGSDTEAFF.

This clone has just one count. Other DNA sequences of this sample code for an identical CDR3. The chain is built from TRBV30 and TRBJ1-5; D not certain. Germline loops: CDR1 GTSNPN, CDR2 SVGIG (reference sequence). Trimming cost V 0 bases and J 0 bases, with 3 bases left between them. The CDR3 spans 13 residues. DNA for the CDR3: TGTGCCTGGAGTGTGTCTAGCAATCAGCCCCAGCATTTT. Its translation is CAWSVSSNQPQHF. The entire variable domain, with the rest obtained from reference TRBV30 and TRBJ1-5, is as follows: SQTIHQWPATLVQPVGSPLSLECTVEGTSNPNLYWYRQAAGRGLQLLFYSVGIGQISSEVPQNLSASRPQDRQFILSSKKLLLSDSGFYLCAWSVSSNQPQHFGDGTRLSIL.

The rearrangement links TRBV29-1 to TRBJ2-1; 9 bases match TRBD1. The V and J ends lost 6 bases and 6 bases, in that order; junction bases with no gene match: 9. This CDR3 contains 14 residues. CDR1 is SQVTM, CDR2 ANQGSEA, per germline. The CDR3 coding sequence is TGCAGCGTGGACGCCGGGACAGGGCTCAATGAGCAGTTCTTC. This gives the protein CSVDAGTGLNEQFF.

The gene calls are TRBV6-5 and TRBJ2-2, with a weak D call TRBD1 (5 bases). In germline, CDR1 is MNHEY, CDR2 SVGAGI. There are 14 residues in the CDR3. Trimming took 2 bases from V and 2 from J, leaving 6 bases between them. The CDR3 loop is CASSYQGNTGELFF. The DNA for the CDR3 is TGTGCCAGCAGTTACCAGGGAAACACCGGGGAGCTGTTTTTT.

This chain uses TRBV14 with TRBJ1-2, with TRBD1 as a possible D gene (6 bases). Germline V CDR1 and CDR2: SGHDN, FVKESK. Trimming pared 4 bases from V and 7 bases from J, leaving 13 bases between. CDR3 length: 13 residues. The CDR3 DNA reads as TGTGCCAGCAGCCTACAGGGTGAAGGTGGCTACACCTTC. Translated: CASSLQGEGGYTF.

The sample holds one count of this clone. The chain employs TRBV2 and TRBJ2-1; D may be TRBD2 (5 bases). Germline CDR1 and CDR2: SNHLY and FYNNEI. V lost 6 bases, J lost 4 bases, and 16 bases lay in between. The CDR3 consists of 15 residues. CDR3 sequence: CASRLDLVAYNEQFF. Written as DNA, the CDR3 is TGTGCCAGCAGACTAGACCTAGTTGCATACAATGAGCAGTTCTTC.

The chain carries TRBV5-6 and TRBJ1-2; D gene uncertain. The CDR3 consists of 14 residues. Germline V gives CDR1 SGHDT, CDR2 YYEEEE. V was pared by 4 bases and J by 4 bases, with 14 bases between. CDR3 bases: TGTGCCAGCAGCCCGCGTAGAACCAGCTATGGCTACACCTTC. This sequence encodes CASSPRRTSYGYTF.

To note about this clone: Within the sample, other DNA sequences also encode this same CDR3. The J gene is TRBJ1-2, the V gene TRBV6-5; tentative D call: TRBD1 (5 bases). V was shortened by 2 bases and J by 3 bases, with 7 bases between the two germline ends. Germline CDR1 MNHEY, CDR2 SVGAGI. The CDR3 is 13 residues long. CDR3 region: CASSYGGDYGYTF. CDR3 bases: TGTGCCAGCAGTTACGGAGGGGACTATGGCTACACCTTC.

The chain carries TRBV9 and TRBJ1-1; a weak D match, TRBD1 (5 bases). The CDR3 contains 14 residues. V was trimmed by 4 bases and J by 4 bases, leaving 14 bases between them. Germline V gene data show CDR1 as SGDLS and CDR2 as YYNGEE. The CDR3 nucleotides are TGTGCCAGCAGCTTCACCCCGGGGGGCACTGAAGCTTTCTTT. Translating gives CASSFTPGGTEAFF. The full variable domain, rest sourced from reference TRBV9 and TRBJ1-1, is DSGVTQTPKHLITATGQRVTLRCSPRSGDLSVYWYQQSLDQGLQFLIQYYNGEERAKGNILERFSAQQFPDLHSELNLSSLELGDSALYFCASSFTPGGTEAFFGQGTRLTVV.

The DNA of the CDR3 is TGTGCCACCAGCAGAGCTTCCTTTAGCAATCAGCCCCAGCATTTT. It yields the protein CATSRASFSNQPQHF. The V gene is TRBV15, the J gene TRBJ1-5, with D hard to call. V lost 1 base to trimming and J lost 0 bases, with 7 bases between them. The CDR3 has 15 amino acids. Germline V gene data show CDR1 as LNHNV and CDR2 as YYDKDF (reference sequence).

CDR3 in amino acids: CASSGPGTGGYEQYF. CDR3 nucleotides: TGTGCCAGCAGTGGTCCCGGGACAGGGGGCTACGAGCAGTACTTC. This chain uses TRBV6-6 with TRBJ2-7; 11 nucleotides match TRBD1. The length of the CDR3 is 15 residues. With V trimmed by 5 bases and J by 3 bases, 6 bases remained unmatched. Per the germline V gene, CDR1 is MNHNY and CDR2 is SVGAGI (reference sequence).

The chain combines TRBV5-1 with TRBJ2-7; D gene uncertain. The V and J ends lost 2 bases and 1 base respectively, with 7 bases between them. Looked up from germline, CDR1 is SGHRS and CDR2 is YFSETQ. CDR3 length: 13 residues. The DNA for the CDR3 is TGCGCCAGCAGCTTAGACTTATCCTACGAGCAGTACTTC. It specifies CASSLDLSYEQYF.

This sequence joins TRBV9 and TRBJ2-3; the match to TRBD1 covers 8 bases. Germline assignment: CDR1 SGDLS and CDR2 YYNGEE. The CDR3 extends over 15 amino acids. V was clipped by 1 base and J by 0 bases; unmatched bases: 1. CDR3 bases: TGTGCCAGCAGCGTACGGACAGGGAGCACAGATACGCAGTATTTT. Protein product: CASSVRTGSTDTQYF.

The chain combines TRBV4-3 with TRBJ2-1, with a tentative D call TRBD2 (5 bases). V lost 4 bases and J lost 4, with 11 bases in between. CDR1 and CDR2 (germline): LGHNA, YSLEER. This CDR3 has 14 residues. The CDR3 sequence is CASSLDGGYNEQFF. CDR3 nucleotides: TGCGCCAGCAGCCTAGACGGCGGGTACAATGAGCAGTTCTTC.

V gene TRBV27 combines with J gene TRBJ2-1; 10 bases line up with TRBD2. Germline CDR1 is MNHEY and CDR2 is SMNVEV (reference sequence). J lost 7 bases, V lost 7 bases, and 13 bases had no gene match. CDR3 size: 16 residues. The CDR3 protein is CASNIAGGQVWNEQFF. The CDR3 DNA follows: TGTGCCAGCAACATAGCGGGAGGACAGGTCTGGAATGAGCAGTTCTTC.

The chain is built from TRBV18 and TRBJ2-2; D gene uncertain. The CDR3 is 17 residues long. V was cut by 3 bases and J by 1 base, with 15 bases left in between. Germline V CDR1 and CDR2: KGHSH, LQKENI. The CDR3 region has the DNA TGTGCCAGCTCACCCTCCGAAGAGTCCAAGAACACCGGGGAGCTGTTTTTT. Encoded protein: CASSPSEESKNTGELFF.

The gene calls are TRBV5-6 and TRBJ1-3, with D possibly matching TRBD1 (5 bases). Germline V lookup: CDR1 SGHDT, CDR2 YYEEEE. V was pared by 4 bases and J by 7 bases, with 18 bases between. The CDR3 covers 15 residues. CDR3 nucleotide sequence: TGTGCCAGCAGCGGGGATGGGGGGAATTGGAACACCATATATTTT. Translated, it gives CASSGDGGNWNTIYF.

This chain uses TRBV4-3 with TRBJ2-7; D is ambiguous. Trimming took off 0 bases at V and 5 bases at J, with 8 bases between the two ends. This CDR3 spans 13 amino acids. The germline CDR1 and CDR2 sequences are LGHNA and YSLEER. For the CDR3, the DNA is TGCGCCAGCAGCCAAGAAACCGGCCACGAGCAGTACTTC. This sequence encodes CASSQETGHEQYF.

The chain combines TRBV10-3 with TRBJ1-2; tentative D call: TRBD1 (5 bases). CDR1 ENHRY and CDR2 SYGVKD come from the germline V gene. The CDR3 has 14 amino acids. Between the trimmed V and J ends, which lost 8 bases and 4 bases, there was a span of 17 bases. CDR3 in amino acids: CAIWRGTTGYGYTF. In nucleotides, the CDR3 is TGTGCCATCTGGAGGGGTACTACGGGCTATGGCTACACCTTC.

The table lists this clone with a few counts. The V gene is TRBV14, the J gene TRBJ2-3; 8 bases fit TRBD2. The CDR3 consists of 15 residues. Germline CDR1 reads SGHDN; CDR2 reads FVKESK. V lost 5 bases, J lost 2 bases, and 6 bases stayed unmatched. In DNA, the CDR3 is TGTGCCAGCAGCTCCAGTAGCGGGGCCACAGATACGCAGTATTTT. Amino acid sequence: CASSSSSGATDTQYF.

The CDR3 DNA follows: TGTGCCAGCAGCGGCTCACGACCCTACGAGCAGTACTTC. This encodes CASSGSRPYEQYF. The V and J genes are TRBV7-8 and TRBJ2-7, with D unresolved. This CDR3 is built from 13 residues. CDR1 SGHVS and CDR2 FQNEAQ come from the germline V gene. The ends were cut back, 5 bases at V and 2 bases at J, with 10 bases in the middle. The full variable domain, rest sourced from reference TRBV7-8 and TRBJ2-7, is GAGVSQSPRYKVAKRGQDVALRCDPISGHVSLFWYQQALGQGPEFLTYFQNEAQLDKSGLPSDRFFAERPEGSVSTLKIQRTQQEDSAVYLCASSGSRPYEQYFGPGTRLTVT.

Here the CDR3 DNA reads TGTGCCAGTAGTAAGGACAGGGAGAGGCCCCAACTCACTGAAGCTTTCTTT. Translation gives CASSKDRERPQLTEAFF. This rearrangement joins TRBV19 to TRBJ1-1; 8 nucleotides match TRBD1. J lost 4 bases, V lost 4 bases, and 14 bases had no gene match. CDR3 length: 17 residues. CDR1 is LNHDA, CDR2 SQIVND, per germline (reference sequence).

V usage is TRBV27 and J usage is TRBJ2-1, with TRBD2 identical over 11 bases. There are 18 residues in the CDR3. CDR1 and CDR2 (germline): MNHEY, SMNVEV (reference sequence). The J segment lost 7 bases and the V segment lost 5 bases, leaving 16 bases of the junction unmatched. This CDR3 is CASSRRTSGSLLLNEQFF. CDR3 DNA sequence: TGTGCCAGCAGTAGGAGAACTAGCGGGAGTCTTTTGTTAAATGAGCAGTTCTTC.